This T cell receptor beta chain was captured in a study of T cell responses to AZD1222 COVID-19 vaccine. Study findings and constraints: Seropositive at baseline were only a handful of AZD1222 recipients.

Trimming took off 3 bases at V and 11 bases at J, with 4 bases between the two ends. The CDR3 has 8 amino acids. CDR1 is SQVTM and CDR2 is ANQGSEA in the germline V gene. For this clone: Its antigen remains unknown.

Sequenced by immunoSEQ multiplex PCR; TCRdb stores in-frame clones only, minus some. The sample yields 150,000 or so clones, about 91% seen once. This TCR came from an adult in good health. This sample comprised peripheral blood, obtained on day 0 of AZD1222 vaccination. The rearrangement links TRBV29-1 to TRBJ1-2; D is ambiguous. The CDR3 region is CSVEGYTF. DNA of the CDR3: TGCAGCGTTGAGGGATACACCTTC.